The entry below gives a single T cell receptor beta chain sequence along with its context. Its antigen is not yet known. Base qualities are missing; no much larger clone stands one base away. This sample is drawn from a study of cytomegalovirus exposure and HLA in healthy donors (dated by TCRdb to 2016 to 2017). Study-level background: In an earlier analysis of around 540 of the donors, approximately 260 Gb of sequence data and 90 million to 120 million unique TCR beta sequences from roughly 190 million T cells were reported. In a later analysis, previously published TCR beta repertoires from fewer than 750 donors were re-analyzed and high-resolution HLA genotyping was added so that TCR occurrence patterns could be studied. To decide whether each TCR beta V gene segment behaved as functional or pseudogenic, an earlier analysis of nearly 600 of the donors relied on high-throughput TCR beta sequencing. The aim of the study was to test whether cataloging public T cell receptors could identify signatures of past pathogen exposure. Donor age, sex, ethnicity and CMV serostatus were compiled alongside the repertoire data. Class I and class II HLA loci were covered by the typing at four-digit resolution. Using immunosequencing, the study profiled T cell repertoires from around 680 subjects and related those repertoires to cytomegalovirus serostatus. The genetic ancestry cluster associated with self-reported Caucasian donors included over 65% of the approximately 400 genotyped donors. Across approximately 420 genotyped donors of the cohort, an average of approximately 240,000 unique TCR beta nucleotide sequences per donor were sequenced, and roughly 20% of those sequences were non-productive. High-throughput TCR immunosequencing, statistical association of individual TCRs with disease status, and machine learning were combined to predict cytomegalovirus infection status. Rather than using new phenotypic data, the later analysis identified candidate immune exposures from TCR beta sequences and from how often those sequences occurred across donors. A later genetic analysis took genome-wide SNP genotypes for about 55% of the roughly 700 donors and used that subset as a discovery cohort. The number of typed donors differed by locus: 629-630 for A, B, C, DRB1 and DQB1; roughly 510 for DQA1; around 610 for DPA1; and some 450 for DPB1. All discovery cohort repertoires had been generated on a single sequencing platform. In addition to the first cohort of 500 to 850 subjects, a separate validation cohort of approximately 130 different subjects was used. An early release that covered some 630 HLA-typed donors contained approximately 300 gigabases of sequencing data and 80 million or so unique TCR sequences. Because of strong linkage in the cohort, roughly five DR-DQ haplotypes were treated as single units for association and clustering. What the research found in general, with its limitations: The presence/absence analyses assumed that sequencing depth was roughly uniform across donors, and that assumption may not be true. While some public TCRs were present in many individuals, most TCR sequences turned up only very rarely across donors. V-gene and J-gene trimming of TCR beta chains was associated with a missense DCLRE1C variant in a later genetic analysis, and the association was replicated in an independent cohort. Only TCR beta chains were sequenced in this cohort, and the absence of alpha or paired-chain data limited detectable features. According to a later analysis, most CMV-associated TCR beta chains appeared to be HLA-restricted, and the HLA associations seemed to be driven largely by CMV exposure. Because the 87-base-pair reads could not distinguish some IMGT-functional V segments, including TRBV6-2 and TRBV6-3, those segments were excluded. The classifier was reported to diagnose cytomegalovirus status with high specificity and sensitivity in both the original and validation cohorts. A further reported finding was that TCR beta sequences accurately predicted the HLA-A and HLA-B alleles for most subjects in the first cohort. A later analysis found that TCR association rates varied across HLA loci, with DRB1 alleles showing the most associated TCRs and HLA-C alleles the fewest. CMV serostatus was the only immune exposure information available for the cohort. In a later analysis, HLA-associated TCR beta chains showed more clonal expansion and lower generation probabilities than non-associated chains that were equally common. In a later genetic analysis, fewer N-insertions in productive TCRs were reported among donors in an Asian-associated ancestry cluster than the approximately 630-donor mean. In an earlier analysis of some 640 of the donors, most TCR beta V segments were observed in productive rearrangements about 90% or about 30% of the time, broadly matching IMGT annotations. Three of the identified cytomegalovirus-associated TCR beta chains were confirmed in vitro to be specific for cytomegalovirus antigens. At a false discovery rate of 0.05, a later analysis linked around 17,000 TCR beta sequences to specific HLA alleles. The sequencing pipeline was judged likely to have produced a cluster of highly shared sequence variants as a technical artifact. Several of the top co-occurrence clusters appeared to be linked to parvovirus B19, influenza, CMV and Epstein-Barr virus, according to a later analysis. Linkage disequilibrium might explain the correlated functional status among segregating V segments, but an unknown experimental factor could not be ruled out. Strong co-occurrence of HLA alleles, especially DR and DQ, made assigning TCR associations to individual alleles difficult. HLA typing was unavailable for some donors at each locus, so association tests used only the typed subset. Over 15 rarely observed V segments, including chromosome 9 orphons, were excluded from the earlier analysis of some 590 of the donors because counts were too low. In the study, roughly 160 TCR beta chains were listed as associated with cytomegalovirus. It was suggested by the authors that the approach could potentially be generalized to other disease states and immunological phenotypes.

The CDR3, cysteine through phenylalanine, is 15 amino acids long. CDR3 DNA only is kept here, 45 bases in frame from base 1. The germline V gene supplies CDR1 SGHRS and CDR2 YFSETQ. Trimmed from V: 2 bases; trimmed from J: 6 bases; junction bases lacking a gene match: 8. The library was generated by the immunoSEQ multiplex PCR assay. The multiplex PCR relied on a mix of 60 forward primers for TCR Vbeta segments and 13 reverse primers for TCR Jbeta segments. The CDR3 region of rearranged TCR beta genes was amplified from genomic DNA by a multiplex PCR assay. The amplified TCR beta libraries were sequenced on the Illumina HiSeq System as 87-base-pair reads. On the study's bioinformatics: Across the 670 or so repertoires, a later analysis counted 80 million or so unique TCR beta chains, about 10 million of which were shared by at least two donors. A nearest-neighbor algorithm error-corrected the raw reads and collapsed the reads into unique sequences, merging closely related sequences to remove PCR and sequencing errors. V, D and J gene segments were assigned by aligning CDR3 sequences to IMGT reference sequences. Each retained sequence needed at least a six-nucleotide match to both a V gene segment and a J gene segment. Rearrangements were classified as productive when the CDR3 lacked stop codons and remained in frame with V and J, and all other rearrangements were classified as non-productive. Following IMGT convention, CDR3 was defined as the stretch from the second conserved V-encoded cysteine up to the conserved J-encoded phenylalanine. Sequences without an unambiguous match to a single V gene segment were excluded from the earlier analysis of about 600 of the donors. In an earlier analysis of a few hundred of the donors, V segments were called functional above 56.7% productive rearrangements and were called segregating when the between-donor standard deviation exceeded 5%. A statistical classification framework was built for diagnosing cytomegalovirus status from the catalog of TCR beta chain sequences. V and J gene assignment, in a later analysis, came from comparing TCR nucleotide sequences with IMGT/GENE-DB human TR gene sequences. In a later analysis, CDR3 sequences and most-parsimonious VDJ recombination scenarios were assigned using the TCRdist pipeline. A later analysis defined each TCR beta chain by its CDR3 amino acid sequence plus V-gene family, and excluded reads lacking a unique V-gene family. A later analysis removed 550 to 700 highly shared, low-generation-probability nucleotide sequences to deal with suspected cross-contamination and a sequencing artifact. In a later analysis, a clonal expansion index for each public chain was calculated from normalized within-repertoire ranks of inferred template counts. In a later analysis, generation probabilities were computed with a VDJ recombination model fitted to out-of-frame rearrangements, and the resulting probabilities were checked against IGoR. Hypergeometric tests were used in a later analysis to score TCR-TCR, TCR-HLA and TCR-CMV co-occurrence, with a repertoire-size bias correction applied to the TCR pairs. In a later analysis, false discovery rates were estimated by permuting HLA or CMV assignments 20 times. In a later analysis, co-occurring TCRs were grouped with DBSCAN, and TCRdist sequence similarity was added when clustering was performed within HLA-allele-positive subsets. For co-occurrence clustering, repertoires with fewer than 30,000 or more than 120,000 public chains were excluded, along with roughly 5 repertoires with anomalous nucleotide sharing. TCRdb limited this immuneACCESS table to in-frame rearrangements with V and J called. A share of clones is missing; checked studies link under half to unresolved V genes, and the rest is unexplained. V, J and clone size reflect that table, while D and trimming were determined from the DNA. The sample profile shows 120,000 or so clones; approximately 84% of them were found once. The ten biggest clones cover more than 1.5% of the sample.

The cohort comprised 666 healthy bone marrow donors. Cohort members were all nominally healthy when sampled, although unrecorded immune exposures were likely present. The donor tested CMV seronegative, placing the donor among the 350 or so seronegative members of the cohort. A peripheral blood sample was collected from each donor, and TCR beta sequencing was performed on peripheral blood mononuclear cells. Genomic DNA was extracted from the blood cell samples with the Qiagen DNeasy Blood Extraction Kit. The clonotype originates from a man aged 40-49 years in good health and CMV-seronegative. Sequencing was performed on PBMCs. The sequence joins TRBV5-1 to TRBJ2-7; TRBD1 aligns with 10 central bases. The CDR3 reads CASSFDRTGGGEQYF. The DNA sequence reads TGCGCCAGCAGCTTCGATCGGACAGGGGGAGGCGAGCAGTACTTC.